The clone carrying this TCR beta chain appeared many times. Its antigen is unidentified. Amplification of TCR beta CDR3 regions was performed using RNA transcripts as template. In the first-round RT-PCR of the TCR CDR3, the HTBI primer set was used. TCRdb re-called the multiplex PCR reads with MiXCR, one entry per CDR3 protein. The sample includes approximately 610,000 distinct CDR3 sequences, around 15% seen only once; the top ten take 4% to 5.5%. This entry is derived from a study of T cells in Graves' hyperthyroidism and ophthalmopathy. Study context: Upon initial diagnosis and before any treatment, peripheral blood was collected.

Looked up from germline, CDR1 is MDHEN and CDR2 is SYDVKM. Losses at the gene ends were 6 bases for V and 7 bases for J; bases not matched to a gene: 5. The CDR3 is 12 residues long. Study results and limitations: A model built on 13 V-J features separated ophthalmopathy from stable hyperthyroidism.

The V and J genes are TRBV28 and TRBJ1-1; the match to TRBD1 covers 7 bases. This clonotype was obtained from a woman between 40 and 50 years old with Graves' ophthalmopathy. Source material: blood. In DNA form, the CDR3 reads TGTGCCAGCAGCCAAGGGACAGATGAAGCTTTCTTT. As protein: CASSQGTDEAFF.